The rows below give T cell receptor beta chains drawn from one sample of a study of Ad26.COV2.S vaccination and SARS-CoV-2 variants. Some clones are missing from TCRdb's copy, which holds only in-frame ones; the method was immunoSEQ multiplex PCR. The sample lists hundreds of thousands of clones, 92% occurring once. The sample in question was peripheral blood, obtained after recovery from COVID-19. These receptors were obtained from a human donor who had recovered from COVID-19. Both conserved end residues are part of each CDR3. Each record gives: clone size, V gene, J gene, D gene, CDR3 protein, CDR3 DNA. D genes are given only for firm matches. Some rows mark clone size as missing; the rest say once, few, many or name a class of expanded clone.

>.|TRBV10-3|TRBJ1-5|.
CAISENSNQPQHF
TGTGCCATCAGTGAGAATAGCAATCAGCCCCAGCATTTT
>.|TRBV7-6|TRBJ1-1|.
CASRPGIGTEAFF
TGTGCCAGCCGACCAGGTATAGGCACTGAAGCTTTCTTT
>.|TRBV6-6|TRBJ1-1|.
CASRDPGGTEAFF
TGTGCCAGCAGAGACCCGGGTGGCACTGAAGCTTTCTTT
>few|TRBV7-9|TRBJ2-7|.
CASSSSFEVYEQYF
TGTGCCAGCAGCTCCTCATTTGAAGTATACGAGCAGTACTTC
>.|TRBV18|TRBJ2-5|.
CATAPLSPQETQYF
TGTGCCACCGCCCCTTTGAGCCCCCAAGAGACCCAGTACTTC
>.|TRBV5-4|TRBJ2-1|.
CASSFANEQFF
TGTGCCAGCAGCTTCGCCAATGAGCAGTTCTTC
>.|TRBV29-1|TRBJ2-2|.
CSGAVGVINTGELFF
TGCAGCGGGGCAGTTGGGGTAATCAACACCGGGGAGCTGTTTTTT
>.|TRBV3-1/TRBV3-2|TRBJ1-3|TRBD1
CASRGTGEGNTIYF
TGTGCCAGCAGGGGGACAGGGGAGGGAAACACCATATATTTT
>.|TRBV4-3|TRBJ2-2|TRBD1
CASSQVQGGTGELFF
TGCGCCAGCAGCCAAGTACAGGGGGGAACCGGGGAGCTGTTTTTT
>.|TRBV27|TRBJ1-2|.
CASSLSREPRVDGYTF
TGTGCCAGCAGTTTATCGCGGGAACCCAGGGTCGATGGCTACACCTTC
>few|TRBV9|TRBJ1-1|.
CASSVDGAMNTEAFF
TGTGCCAGCAGCGTAGACGGTGCTATGAACACTGAAGCTTTCTTT
>.|TRBV5-6|TRBJ1-1|TRBD1
CASSPNLIPDREGQAFF
TGTGCCAGCAGCCCGAATCTAATCCCAGACAGGGAGGGACAGGCTTTCTTT
>.|TRBV5-1|TRBJ1-4|.
CASSPTGSTNEKLFF
TGCGCCAGCAGCCCTACAGGGTCAACTAATGAAAAACTGTTTTTT
>.|TRBV9|TRBJ1-3|.
CASSQAGGLTSGNTIYF
TGTGCCAGCAGCCAAGCTGGGGGTCTAACTTCTGGAAACACCATATATTTT
>.|TRBV10-3|TRBJ2-5|TRBD2
CATSERVAGYSQETQYF
TGTGCCACCAGTGAAAGGGTAGCGGGTTATTCACAAGAGACCCAGTACTTC
>.|TRBV21-1|TRBJ1-2|.
CASSIPGIYGYTF
TGTGCCAGCAGCATCCCAGGGATCTATGGCTACACCTTC
>.|TRBV19|TRBJ1-5|TRBD1
CASSAVMGQGIQPQHF
TGTGCCAGTAGTGCGGTGATGGGACAGGGAATACAGCCCCAGCATTTT
>.|TRBV7-3|TRBJ1-1|.
CASSLQANTEAFF
TGTGCCAGCAGTTTACAAGCCAACACTGAAGCTTTCTTT
>.|TRBV7-2|TRBJ2-2|TRBD2
CASSLDAGGGGELFF
TGTGCCAGCAGCTTAGATGCGGGAGGAGGCGGGGAGCTGTTTTTT
>few|TRBV7-8|TRBJ1-3|.
CASSSGAGNTIYF
TGTGCCAGCAGCTCGGGGGCTGGAAACACCATATATTTT
>.|TRBV7-9|TRBJ2-7|.
CASSPGEGWDEQYF
TGTGCCAGCAGCCCCGGAGAGGGGTGGGACGAGCAGTACTTC
>.|TRBV5-4|TRBJ2-7|.
CASSPRDNYEQYF
TGTGCCAGCAGCCCACGCGACAACTACGAGCAGTACTTC
>few|TRBV4-1|TRBJ2-5|TRBD1
CASSLNRGAPSQETQYF
TGCGCCAGCAGCCTCAACAGGGGCGCGCCGTCCCAAGAGACCCAGTACTTC
>once|TRBV7-8|TRBJ2-7|.
CASSLDSINEQYF
TGTGCCAGCAGCTTAGACAGTATCAACGAGCAGTACTTC
>.|TRBV10-1|TRBJ2-7|.
CASSVYSYEQYF
TGCGCCAGCAGTGTTTACTCCTACGAGCAGTACTTC
>.|TRBV12-3/TRBV12-4|TRBJ1-2|.
CASSLVRLHF
TGTGCCAGCAGTTTAGTACGGCTTCACTTC
>.|TRBV19|TRBJ1-1|.
CASSILGSGTEAFF
TGTGCCAGTAGTATTTTGGGTAGCGGCACTGAAGCTTTCTTT
>.|TRBV2|TRBJ1-1|.
CASSGAREAFF
TGTGCCAGCAGTGGGGCACGTGAAGCTTTCTTT
>once|TRBV4-2|TRBJ2-5|.
CASSPLGGASGQETQYF
TGTGCCAGCAGCCCCCTAGGGGGGGCTAGCGGACAAGAGACCCAGTACTTC
>.|TRBV19|TRBJ2-7|.
CASTPGGSSYEQYF
TGTGCCAGTACCCCAGGGGGGAGCTCCTACGAGCAGTACTTC
>.|TRBV5-4|TRBJ2-2|TRBD2
CASSLPGGDGTGELFF
TGTGCCAGCAGCTTGCCCGGGGGGGATGGGACCGGGGAGCTGTTTTTT
>few|TRBV5-6|TRBJ2-5|TRBD2
CASSWEGRLYQETQYF
TGTGCCAGCAGCTGGGAGGGACGGTTGTACCAAGAGACCCAGTACTTC
>.|TRBV19|TRBJ2-1|TRBD1
CASSPQGQGRLF
TGTGCCAGTAGTCCGCAGGGACAGGGTCGGCTCTTC
>.|TRBV27|TRBJ2-7|.
CASSFQTAYEQYF
TGTGCCAGCAGTTTCCAGACAGCCTACGAGCAGTACTTC
>.|TRBV29-1|TRBJ1-1|.
CSVDGGTTTSNTEAFF
TGCAGCGTTGACGGTGGGACAACGACCTCGAACACTGAAGCTTTCTTT
>.|TRBV5-6|TRBJ1-6|.
CASSLVGTSGGNSPLHF
TGTGCCAGCAGCTTGGTCGGGACCTCCGGAGGGAATTCACCCCTCCACTTT
>.|TRBV2|TRBJ1-1|.
CASWLGEALWTEAFF
TGTGCCAGTTGGTTGGGGGAGGCACTGTGGACTGAAGCTTTCTTT
>.|TRBV5-8|TRBJ1-2|.
CASTPSTGGSGYGYTF
TGTGCCAGCACCCCATCAACCGGGGGGTCAGGCTATGGCTACACCTTC
>.|TRBV5-5|TRBJ1-1|.
CASSLFRESSTEAFF
TGTGCCAGCAGCTTGTTTAGGGAGTCTAGCACTGAAGCTTTCTTT
>.|TRBV19|TRBJ1-2|.
CASSLWTTWDYGYTF
TGTGCCAGTAGTCTCTGGACGACCTGGGACTATGGCTACACCTTC
>.|TRBV5-4|TRBJ2-3|.
CASSLVAAPDTQYF
TGTGCCAGCAGCTTGGTAGCGGCCCCCGATACGCAGTATTTT
>.|TRBV25-1|TRBJ1-1|.
CASSDGDTEAFF
TGTGCCAGCAGTGACGGAGACACTGAAGCTTTCTTT
>.|TRBV9|TRBJ1-1|.
CASSVAGSTNTEAFF
TGTGCCAGCAGCGTAGCGGGCAGCACGAACACTGAAGCTTTCTTT
>.|TRBV2|TRBJ2-5|TRBD2
CASSNGRDVMGETQYF
TGTGCCAGCAGTAATGGGAGGGATGTTATGGGGGAGACCCAGTACTTC
>.|TRBV27|TRBJ2-5|.
CASSLDEQETQYF
TGTGCCAGCAGTCTAGACGAACAAGAGACCCAGTACTTC
>once|TRBV6-2/TRBV6-3|TRBJ1-3|.
CASSYSVGPGNTIYF
TGTGCCAGCAGTTACTCCGTTGGGCCCGGAAACACCATATATTTT
>.|TRBV6-5|TRBJ1-5|TRBD1
CASSYDRGSNQPQHF
TGTGCCAGCAGTTACGACAGGGGTAGCAATCAGCCCCAGCATTTT
>.|TRBV6-5|TRBJ2-2|.
CASSYFDRTNTGELFF
TGTGCCAGCAGTTACTTCGACAGGACCAACACCGGGGAGCTGTTTTTT
>.|TRBV11-2|TRBJ1-4|.
CASSESPRGVNEKLFF
TGTGCCAGCAGCGAATCGCCCAGGGGAGTTAATGAAAAACTGTTTTTT
>.|TRBV12-3/TRBV12-4|TRBJ1-1|.
CASILGANTEAFF
TGTGCCAGCATACTAGGGGCTAACACTGAAGCTTTCTTT
>.|TRBV10-3|TRBJ2-6|.
CAINRQDYGANVLTF
TGTGCCATCAACCGCCAGGACTATGGGGCCAACGTCCTGACTTTC